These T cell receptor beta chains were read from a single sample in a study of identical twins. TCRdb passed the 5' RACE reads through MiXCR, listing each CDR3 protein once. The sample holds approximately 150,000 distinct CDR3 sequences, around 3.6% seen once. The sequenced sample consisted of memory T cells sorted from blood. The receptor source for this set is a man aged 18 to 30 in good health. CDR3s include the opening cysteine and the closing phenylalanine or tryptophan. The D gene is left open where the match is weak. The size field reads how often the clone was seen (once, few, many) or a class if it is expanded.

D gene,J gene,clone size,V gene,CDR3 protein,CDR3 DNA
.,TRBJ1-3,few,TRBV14,CASSRDSNSGNTIYF,TGTGCCAGCAGCCGCGACAGCAACTCTGGAAACACCATATATTTT
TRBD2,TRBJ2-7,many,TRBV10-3,CAISPGLALYEQYF,TGTGCCATCAGCCCGGGACTAGCACTCTACGAGCAGTACTTC
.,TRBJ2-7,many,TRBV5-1,CASSLRGGAGGIVYEQYF,TGCGCCAGCAGCTTGAGGGGGGGCGCAGGCGGGATCGTCTACGAGCAGTACTTC
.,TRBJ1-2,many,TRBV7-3,CASSLGVTDGYTF,TGTGCCAGCTCCTTAGGGGTAACGGATGGCTACACCTTC
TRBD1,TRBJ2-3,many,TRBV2,CASSEGTGAIDTQYF,TGTGCCAGCAGTGAAGGGACAGGGGCAATAGATACGCAGTATTTT
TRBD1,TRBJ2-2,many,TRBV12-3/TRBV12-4,CASSKQGVNTGELFF,TGTGCCAGCAGTAAACAGGGGGTAAACACCGGGGAGCTGTTTTTT
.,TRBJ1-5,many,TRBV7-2,CASSSPQQPQHF,TGTGCCAGCAGCTCCCCTCAGCAGCCCCAGCATTTT
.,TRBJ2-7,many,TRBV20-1,CSALGKLAYEQYF,TGCAGTGCCCTGGGGAAACTAGCCTACGAGCAGTACTTC
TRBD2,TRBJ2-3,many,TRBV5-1,CASSSRSGSTDTQYF,TGCGCCAGCAGCTCAAGAAGCGGGAGTACAGATACGCAGTATTTT
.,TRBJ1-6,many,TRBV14,CASSRGTPLHF,TGTGCCAGCAGCCGGGGGACACCCCTCCACTTT
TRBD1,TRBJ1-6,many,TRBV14,CASSHRQGNNSPLHF,TGTGCCAGCAGCCACCGACAGGGAAATAATTCACCCCTCCACTTT
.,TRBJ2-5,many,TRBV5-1,CASSPIEARGGETQYF,TGCGCCAGCAGCCCGATTGAGGCACGGGGCGGGGAGACCCAGTACTTC
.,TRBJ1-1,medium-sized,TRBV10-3,CAITKQGPKLNTEAFF,TGTGCCATCACAAAACAGGGACCCAAGTTGAACACTGAAGCTTTCTTT
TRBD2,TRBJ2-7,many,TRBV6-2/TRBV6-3,CASSYDLGTSGRAAYEQYF,TGTGCCAGCAGTTACGATCTTGGGACTAGCGGGAGGGCTGCCTACGAGCAGTACTTC
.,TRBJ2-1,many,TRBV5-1,CASSLDHPNEQFF,TGCGCCAGCAGCTTGGATCATCCGAATGAGCAGTTCTTC
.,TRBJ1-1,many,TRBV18,CASSPGARQTTEAFF,TGTGCCAGCTCACCGGGAGCGAGGCAGACCACTGAAGCTTTCTTT
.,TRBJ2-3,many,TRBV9,CASSALASTDTQYF,TGTGCCAGCAGCGCGCTAGCTAGCACAGATACGCAGTATTTT
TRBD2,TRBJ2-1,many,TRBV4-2,CASSQELRTSGYNEQFF,TGTGCCAGCAGCCAAGAGCTCCGGACTAGCGGTTACAATGAGCAGTTCTTC
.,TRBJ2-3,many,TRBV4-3,CASSQDARDHRTDTQYF,TGCGCCAGCAGCCAAGACGCGCGCGACCATAGGACAGATACGCAGTATTTT
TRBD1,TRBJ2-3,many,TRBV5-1,CASSSDRGSDTQYF,TGCGCCAGCAGCTCGGACAGGGGGAGCGATACGCAGTATTTT
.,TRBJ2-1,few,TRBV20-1,CSAAMRSSYNEQFF,TGCAGTGCCGCTATGAGGAGCTCCTACAATGAGCAGTTCTTC
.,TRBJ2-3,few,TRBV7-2,CASSPADTDTQYF,TGTGCCAGCAGCCCAGCGGATACAGATACGCAGTATTTT
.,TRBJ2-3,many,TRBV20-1,CSARLSTDTQYF,TGCAGTGCTAGACTTAGCACAGATACGCAGTATTTT
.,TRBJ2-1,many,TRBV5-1,CASSSDNTYNEQFF,TGCGCCAGCAGCTCCGACAACACCTACAATGAGCAGTTCTTC
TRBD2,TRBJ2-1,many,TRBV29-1,CSHRASGSIYNEQFF,TGCAGCCATCGGGCTAGCGGGAGTATCTACAATGAGCAGTTCTTC
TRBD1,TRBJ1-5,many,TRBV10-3,CAISDRDRGFGNQPQHF,TGTGCCATCAGTGATCGGGACAGGGGTTTTGGCAATCAGCCCCAGCATTTT
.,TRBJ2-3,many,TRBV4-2,CASRSGDSTDTQYF,TGTGCCAGCAGGTCGGGAGATAGCACAGATACGCAGTATTTT
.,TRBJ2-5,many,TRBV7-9,CASRPNRDHQETQYF,TGTGCCAGCAGACCCAACAGGGACCACCAAGAGACCCAGTACTTC
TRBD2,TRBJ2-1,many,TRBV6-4,CASSDGTSGNEQFF,TGTGCCAGCAGTGACGGGACTAGCGGGAATGAGCAGTTCTTC